These 13 T cell receptor beta chains were all obtained from the same sample, sequenced in a study of CD8 T cells in Susac syndrome. Random-hexamer reverse transcription was applied to about 0.45 to 1 ug RNA. TCRdb called the immunoSEQ multiplex PCR reads again in MiXCR, with one record for every CDR3 protein. The sample has 150,000 to 200,000 distinct CDR3 sequences, roughly 91% seen once. The sample taken for sequencing was CD4+ T cells from PBMCs. The receptors were sampled from a human donor with Susac syndrome.

CDR3 in DNA: TGTGCCAGCATTTCCTCCGGTCAGCCCCAGCATTTT. As protein: CASISSGQPQHF. The V gene is TRBV28, the J gene TRBJ1-5; no reliable D call. CDR1 is MDHEN, CDR2 SYDVKM, per germline. The V gene lost 7 bases and the J gene lost 6 bases, with 10 bases spanning the gap. The CDR3 runs 12 residues.

About this clonotype itself: One junction end does not reproduce the germline sequence, and a read error may be involved. The rearrangement links TRBV4-1 to TRBJ1-5; a weak D match, TRBD1 (5 bases). Germline CDR1 reads MGHRA; CDR2 reads YSYEKL. This CDR3 is 16 amino acids long. In nucleotides, the CDR3 is TGCGCCAGCAGTCAAGGGTGGGGCAGACCCAATCAGCCCCAGCATTTT. Residues: CASSQGWGRPNQPQHF.

The chain recombines TRBV2 with TRBJ2-7; 9 bases match TRBD1. This CDR3 region has 14 residues. With 7 bases clipped from V and 3 bases from J, the junction kept 7 bases outside the gene matches. Germline loops: CDR1 SNHLY, CDR2 FYNNEI. In nucleotides, the CDR3 is TGTGCCAGCAACTCGGGGACAGGGAGCTACGAGCAGTACTTC. This sequence encodes CASNSGTGSYEQYF.

This chain uses TRBV4-1 with TRBJ2-1, with unresolved D. Germline CDR1 is MGHRA and CDR2 is YSYEKL. Trimming cost V 1 base and J 2 bases, with 12 bases left between them. The CDR3 runs 16 residues. The CDR3 protein is CASSQVNLVTYNEQFF. CDR3 in DNA: TGCGCCAGCAGCCAAGTGAACCTAGTCACCTACAATGAGCAGTTCTTC.

The chain combines TRBV12-3 or TRBV12-4 with TRBJ2-2; D gene unclear. This CDR3 has 12 residues. Trimming removed 1 base from V and 10 bases from J, with 7 bases in between. The CDR3 reads CASSLGGKELFF. CDR3 sequence (DNA): TGTGCCAGCAGTTTAGGTGGGAAGGAGCTGTTTTTT.

This sequence joins TRBV30 and TRBJ2-3; TRBD2 aligns across 9 bases. Per germline, CDR1 GTSNPN and CDR2 SVGIG (reference sequence). This CDR3 is 14 amino acids long. Trimming at V came to 7 bases and at J to 5 bases, leaving 10 bases not matched to a gene. This CDR3 is CASTAGGGGDTQYF. For the CDR3, the DNA is TGTGCCTCGACAGCGGGGGGCGGAGGAGATACGCAGTATTTT.

The chain is built from TRBV2 and TRBJ2-1; TRBD2 agrees at 7 bases. V lost 4 bases and J lost 2; bases outside the gene matches: 5. CDR1 is SNHLY, CDR2 FYNNEI, per germline. The CDR3 is 15 amino acids. Here the CDR3 reads CASSGGGGPYNEQFF. CDR3 DNA: TGTGCCAGCAGTGGTGGCGGGGGTCCCTACAATGAGCAGTTCTTC.

This clonotype has only one observation. This sequence joins TRBV7-8 and TRBJ2-4; tentative D call: TRBD1 (6 bases). V lost 3 bases, J lost 0 bases, and 12 bases lay in between. The CDR3 has 16 residues. The germline V gene encodes CDR1 SGHVS and CDR2 FQNEAQ. The CDR3 DNA sequence: TGTGCCAGCAGCTTTGGACAGAACCTAGCCAAAAACATTCAGTACTTC. Translated, it gives CASSFGQNLAKNIQYF.

The genes are TRBV5-1 and TRBJ2-3; D is perhaps TRBD2 (5 bases). Germline CDR1 and CDR2: SGHRS and YFSETQ. Deletions cut 0 bases from V and 2 bases from J, with 10 bases between. The CDR3 covers 15 residues. The CDR3 nucleotides are TGCGCCAGCAGCTTGGGGACTCCATTCACAGATACGCAGTATTTT. It specifies CASSLGTPFTDTQYF.

This chain connects TRBV28 to TRBJ2-5; a weak D match, TRBD2 (6 bases). The CDR3 spans 15 residues. Trimming cost V 6 bases and J 7 bases, with 21 bases left between them. The germline gives CDR1 MDHEN, CDR2 SYDVKM. As DNA, the CDR3 is TGTGCCAGCAGATTCGGGACTGCAGGCTCCGGGACCCAGTACTTC. Its translation: CASRFGTAGSGTQYF.

J is TRBJ2-1 and V is TRBV27; tentatively, D is TRBD2 (7 bases). Deletions cut 0 bases from V and 5 bases from J, with 20 bases between. This CDR3 contains 18 residues. Per germline, CDR1 MNHEY and CDR2 SMNVEV (reference sequence). The CDR3 region is CASSLSFGLGGANNEQFF. In nucleotides, the CDR3 is TGTGCCAGCAGTTTATCATTTGGCCTAGGGGGGGCTAACAATGAGCAGTTCTTC.

The rearrangement uses TRBV4-1 and TRBJ1-3; possibly TRBD1 for D (5 bases). There are 18 residues in the CDR3. V dropped 3 bases and J dropped 0 bases, with 18 bases sitting between them. The germline V gene encodes CDR1 MGHRA and CDR2 YSYEKL. CDR3 in amino acids: CASSHGQGSSSSGNTIYF. In DNA form, the CDR3 reads TGCGCCAGCAGCCATGGTCAGGGTTCCTCTAGCTCTGGAAACACCATATATTTT.

This clonotype has just one count. The V gene is TRBV10-3, the J gene TRBJ2-3; 8 nucleotides agree with TRBD2. Germline CDR1 ENHRY, CDR2 SYGVKD. The CDR3 consists of 14 residues. The ends lost 11 bases at V and 2 bases at J; junction bases unmatched: 9. The CDR3 is CAALSRGDTDTQYF. Written as DNA, the CDR3 is TGTGCCGCTCTCTCGCGGGGGGACACAGATACGCAGTATTTT.